This T cell receptor (beta chain) was identified during a study of OX40 agonist ivuxolimab in advanced cancers. Across the study: Ivuxolimab, which is an agonistic anti-OX40 (CD134) antibody, was administered to the patients. Eligibility rules accepted prior anti-PD-1, anti-PD-L1 or anti-CTLA-4 therapy, and around 43% had some.

Note on this clone: What it binds is not known.

Patients were ineligible given autoimmune disease history or systemic immunosuppression. Study results and caveats: Among the least clonally expanded were partial responders at 0.1-3.0 mg/kg.

Clones were sequenced by immunoSEQ multiplex PCR, and TCRdb holds only the in-frame ones, with some missing. The sample includes about 75,000 clones, around 86% of them seen just once. The origin of this receptor is an adult with an advanced solid tumor such as melanoma, head and neck, liver or kidney cancer. The sample consisted of CD4+ or CD8+ T cells sorted from blood, taken in a trial of the OX40 agonist ivuxolimab.

The CDR3 DNA reads as TGTGCCTGGAGTGGAGAGCATACCCTCCACTTT. Its protein is CAWSGEHTLHF. The genes are TRBV30 and TRBJ1-6, with D uncertain. The V and J ends lost 1 base and 14 bases respectively, with 9 bases between them. Per germline, CDR1 GTSNPN and CDR2 SVGIG (reference sequence). This CDR3 has 11 amino acids.